The entry below gives a single T cell receptor (beta chain) sequence along with its context. The antigen is not known. Assay used: immunoSEQ multiplex PCR; TCRdb lists only in-frame clones, some missing. The table for this sample gives 25,000 to 35,000 clones. This sample is drawn from a study of T cells in women clearing cervical HPV infection. Study details: With HLA typing for only a few women, HLA confounding remains possible. General study findings and limits: Repertoire richness, not evenness, was significantly elevated in CIN3+ cases versus controls.

The source material was blood buffy coat. This clonotype was sampled from a woman aged 18 to 75 with a cervical HPV16 infection that either progressed to CIN3+ or cleared (not recorded which).

This chain's CDR3 is CASSGSGGAGTIQYF. The DNA read from the CDR3 is TGTGCCAGTAGTGGCAGCGGGGGGGCCGGTACCATT. The J gene is TRBJ2-4, the V gene TRBV19, with TRBD2 matching over 10 bases. The read ends 3 residues shy of where the CDR3 ends; the end is completed using the germline J gene. This CDR3 has 15 amino acids. CDR1 and CDR2 from the germline V gene are LNHDA and SQIVND (reference sequence). J gave up 9 bases and V 5 bases, and 10 bases lay outside the gene matches.